Described below is a single T cell receptor (beta chain) sequence and its context. CDR1 is WNHNN, CDR2 SYGVQD, per germline (reference sequence). V lost 4 bases and J 5 bases, leaving 9 bases between the germline ends. The CDR3 extends over 13 amino acids. These data originate in a study of shared clonotypes between healthy human individuals. Profiling relied on immunoSEQ multiplex PCR, and the TCRdb table lists in-frame clones only, not all of them. The profile shows about 2 million clones, 90% to 95% of them singletons. This receptor was obtained from a man aged 18 to 30 in good health. This chain joins TRBV10-1 and TRBJ1-5, with D unclear. Material for sequencing was naive CD4+ T cells sorted from blood. Subset here: CD45RA+ positively selected. Here the CDR3 reads CASSAGWDQPQHF. CDR3 nucleotides: TGCGCCAGCAGTGCAGGATGGGATCAGCCCCAGCATTTT.